This TCR beta chain came from a study of blood T cell repertoires in COVID-19. Study-wide context: There were acute and convalescent COVID-19 samples, and they came from the United States, Italy and Spain.

Authors' analysis steps: How many nucleated cells were present was estimated from reference gene primer amplification. Only in-frame clones appear in the TCRdb table, and some are missing; sequencing was by immunoSEQ multiplex PCR. That table furnishes V, J and clone size, whereas the DNA furnished D and trimming. The sample has a few hundred thousand clones; nearly 90% are singletons. Participant ages covered about 18 to 89 years across 25 or so US areas. The receptor was derived from a woman aged 45-65 years who had been exposed to COVID-19. Sequenced sample: PBMCs or T cells enriched from blood (not recorded which).

The CDR3 DNA follows: TGTGCCAGCAGTTTGGCAGCGATGAACACTGAAGCTTTCTTT. It translates to CASSLAAMNTEAFF. The rearrangement links TRBV27 to TRBJ1-1; unclear D gene. Germline lookup yields CDR1 MNHEY and CDR2 SMNVEV (reference sequence). The CDR3 is 14 residues long. Trimming cost V 3 bases and J 0 bases, with 8 bases left between them.